This is a list of T cell receptor beta chains from one sample in a study of blood T cell repertoires in COVID-19. Sequenced by immunoSEQ multiplex PCR; TCRdb stores in-frame clones only, minus some. The table records about 670,000 clones, more than 80% of them present only once. Input material: peripheral blood. The receptors were sampled from a young woman with acute or convalescent COVID-19. CDR3s include the opening cysteine and the closing phenylalanine or tryptophan. The D gene is left open where the match is weak.

v_call: TRBV11-2; d_call: NA; j_call: TRBJ1-2; cdr3_aa: CASSLAGGYGYTF; cdr3_nt: TGTGCCAGCAGCTTAGCGGGTGGTTATGGCTACACCTTC
v_call: TRBV7-3; d_call: NA; j_call: TRBJ2-3; cdr3_aa: CASSPRGTDTQYF; cdr3_nt: TGTGCCAGCAGCCCTCGGGGGACGGATACGCAGTATTTT
v_call: TRBV19; d_call: NA; j_call: TRBJ2-4; cdr3_aa: CASSRGGFGNIQYF; cdr3_nt: TGTGCCAGTAGTAGGGGGGGCTTCGGTAACATTCAGTACTTC
v_call: TRBV25-1; d_call: TRBD2; j_call: TRBJ2-7; cdr3_aa: CASSGGLAAEQYF; cdr3_nt: TGTGCCAGCAGTGGGGGACTAGCGGCCGAGCAGTACTTC
v_call: TRBV6-6; d_call: NA; j_call: TRBJ1-5; cdr3_aa: CASRPLRSNQPQHF; cdr3_nt: TGTGCCAGCAGGCCCCTCAGGAGCAATCAGCCCCAGCATTTT
v_call: TRBV20-1; d_call: NA; j_call: TRBJ1-2; cdr3_aa: CSAHTAYGYTF; cdr3_nt: TGCAGTGCTCATACAGCCTATGGCTACACCTTC
v_call: TRBV4-1; d_call: TRBD2; j_call: TRBJ2-7; cdr3_aa: CASSPGGGAKYEQYF; cdr3_nt: TGCGCCAGCAGCCCCGGCGGGGGGGCTAAATACGAGCAGTACTTC
v_call: TRBV6-5; d_call: NA; j_call: TRBJ1-2; cdr3_aa: CASSLSGLQVGYGYTF; cdr3_nt: TGTGCCAGCAGTTTATCCGGTCTACAGGTGGGGTATGGCTACACCTTC
v_call: TRBV6-5; d_call: TRBD1; j_call: TRBJ1-1; cdr3_aa: CASRDRVYYEAFF; cdr3_nt: TGTGCCAGCAGGGACAGGGTTTATTATGAAGCTTTCTTT
v_call: TRBV4-1; d_call: NA; j_call: TRBJ1-2; cdr3_aa: CASSREVDPALNYGYTF; cdr3_nt: TGCGCCAGCAGCCGGGAGGTTGACCCGGCGTTAAATTATGGCTACACCTTC
v_call: TRBV27; d_call: NA; j_call: TRBJ2-7; cdr3_aa: CASSRRQSYEQYF; cdr3_nt: TGTGCCAGCAGCCGGAGGCAGTCCTACGAGCAGTACTTC
v_call: TRBV18; d_call: TRBD1; j_call: TRBJ1-2; cdr3_aa: CASSPTGGSNYGYTF; cdr3_nt: TGTGCCAGCTCACCCACAGGGGGATCCAACTATGGCTACACCTTC
v_call: TRBV5-8; d_call: TRBD1; j_call: TRBJ1-2; cdr3_aa: CASSLDRGPYGYTF; cdr3_nt: TGTGCCAGCAGCTTAGACAGGGGCCCCTATGGCTACACCTTC
v_call: TRBV7-9; d_call: TRBD1; j_call: TRBJ1-2; cdr3_aa: CASSDQGQGALSYYGYTF; cdr3_nt: TGTGCCAGCAGCGATCAGGGACAGGGGGCCCTTTCGTACTATGGCTACACCTTC